This passage covers 27 T cell receptor beta chains from one sample sequenced in a study of T cell changes during pregnancy in multiple sclerosis. The repertoire was sequenced with immunoSEQ multiplex PCR; TCRdb's copy has only in-frame clones and lacks some. Of around 37,000 clones in the sample, over 80% were seen once. Sequences were derived from CD8+ T cells from peripheral blood mononuclear cells, sampled before pregnancy. All receptors derive from a female donor with multiple sclerosis, enrolled in a pregnancy study.

Here the CDR3 reads CASSYSVTGKDEQFF. For the CDR3, the DNA is TGTGCCAGCAGTTACTCGGTGACAGGGAAGGATGAGCAGTTCTTC. The gene calls are TRBV6-5 and TRBJ2-1, with 7 nucleotides matching TRBD1. Germline V CDR1 and CDR2: MNHEY, SVGAGI. J was trimmed by 8 bases and V by 0 bases; bases with no gene match: 7. The CDR3 has 15 residues.

This chain connects TRBV27 to TRBJ2-7; possibly TRBD1 for D (6 bases). Deletions cut 0 bases from V and 5 bases from J, with 11 bases between. The CDR3 has 14 residues. Germline V gives CDR1 MNHEY, CDR2 SMNVEV (reference sequence). Here the CDR3 DNA reads TGTGCCAGCAGTTTATCGAGGGGGTTCCACGAGCAGTACTTC. It yields the protein CASSLSRGFHEQYF.

The rearrangement joins TRBV6-5 to TRBJ1-1; 8 nucleotides line up with TRBD1. Looked up from germline, CDR1 is MNHEY and CDR2 is SVGAGI. The CDR3 sequence is 14 residues long. J was trimmed by 5 bases and V by 7 bases; bases with no gene match: 9. CDR3: CASKIQGVGTEAFF. In nucleotides, the CDR3 is TGTGCCAGCAAGATACAGGGGGTCGGAACTGAAGCTTTCTTT.

CDR3 nucleotides: TGTGCCAGCAGTTACATAGCGGGATACGGGGAGCTGTTTTTT. This translates into CASSYIAGYGELFF. The V and J genes are TRBV6-6 and TRBJ2-2; 8 nucleotides line up with TRBD2. Per germline, CDR1 MNHNY and CDR2 SVGAGI (reference sequence). Trimming cost V 2 bases and J 7 bases; bases outside gene matches: 3. The CDR3 spans 14 residues.

In its sample, this clone was seen a few times. The chain recombines TRBV9 with TRBJ1-1; D is possibly TRBD1 (6 bases). V lost 4 bases to trimming and J lost 4 bases, with 14 bases between them. The CDR3 extends over 14 amino acids. Germline loops: CDR1 SGDLS, CDR2 YYNGEE. CDR3 sequence (DNA): TGTGCCAGCAGCCCCCCCAGGGGCGGCACTGAAGCTTTCTTT. This encodes CASSPPRGGTEAFF.

The rearrangement uses TRBV10-3 and TRBJ1-6; weak D call: TRBD1 (5 bases). Germline loops: CDR1 ENHRY, CDR2 SYGVKD. V dropped 5 bases and J dropped 6 bases, with 8 bases sitting between them. The CDR3 spans 13 residues. The CDR3 spells CAISWGGNSPLHF. In DNA form, the CDR3 reads TGTGCCATCAGTTGGGGGGGTAATTCACCCCTCCACTTT.

The J gene is TRBJ1-1, the V gene TRBV10-3; TRBD1 agrees at 7 bases. The CDR3 runs 15 residues. V was pared by 2 bases and J by 2 bases, with 5 bases of the junction left unmatched. In germline, CDR1 is ENHRY, CDR2 SYGVKD. In nucleotides, the CDR3 is TGTGCCATCAGTGAGGAGGGGACAGTAAACACTGAAGCTTTCTTT. Translation gives CAISEEGTVNTEAFF.

By frequency in the sample, this clone is medium-sized (0.01 to 0.1%). The chain joins TRBV7-9 to TRBJ1-2, with D hard to call. Germline assignment: CDR1 SEHNR and CDR2 FQNEAQ (reference sequence). V was shortened by 4 bases and J by 7 bases, with 10 bases between the two germline ends. This CDR3 contains 12 residues. The CDR3 protein is CASSSHFFGYTF. The CDR3 nucleotides read TGTGCCAGCAGCTCACATTTTTTTGGCTACACCTTC.

The rearrangement links TRBV4-2 to TRBJ2-7, with 7 bases identical to TRBD1. V was pared by 0 bases and J by 0 bases, with 2 bases of the junction left unmatched. Germline CDR1 and CDR2: LGHNA and YNFKEQ. The CDR3 is made up of 15 amino acids. CDR3 sequence: CASSQEGDSSYEQYF. The CDR3 bases are TGTGCCAGCAGCCAAGAAGGGGACAGCTCCTACGAGCAGTACTTC.

This clone was seen once. This sequence joins TRBV19 and TRBJ2-1; TRBD2 matches at 12 bases. The CDR3 spans 15 residues. CDR1 and CDR2 from the germline V gene are LNHDA and SQIVND (reference sequence). Losses at the gene ends were 3 bases for V and 8 bases for J; bases not matched to a gene: 5. The CDR3 nucleotides are TGTGCCAGTAGTATCGGGACTAGCGGGTTCGATGAGCAGTTCTTC. The encoded protein is CASSIGTSGFDEQFF.

The chain recombines TRBV2 with TRBJ2-7, with 11 bases aligning to TRBD2. The CDR3 is 14 amino acids. Germline V lookup: CDR1 SNHLY, CDR2 FYNNEI. The V and J ends lost 7 bases and 4 bases, in that order; junction bases with no gene match: 6. CDR3 DNA: TGTGCCAGCACTCCGACTAGCGGGGAATACGAGCAGTACTTC. This sequence encodes CASTPTSGEYEQYF. The variable domain in full, completed from reference TRBV2 and TRBJ2-7, reads EPEVTQTPSHQVTQMGQEVILRCVPISNHLYFYWYRQILGQKVEFLVSFYNNEISEKSEIFDDQFSVERPDGSNFTLKIRSTKLEDSAMYFCASTPTSGEYEQYFGPGTRLTVT.

The chain is built from TRBV5-6 and TRBJ1-2, with D possibly being TRBD1 (5 bases). This CDR3 has 14 amino acids. V shed 0 bases and J shed 7 bases, with 13 bases lying between them. The V gene's germline CDR1 is SGHDT and CDR2 YYEEEE. CDR3 nucleotides: TGTGCCAGCAGCTTGGTAAGGGGCGCGTCTGGCTACACCTTC. Protein sequence: CASSLVRGASGYTF.

The chain employs TRBV25-1 and TRBJ1-2; TRBD1 might be the D (5 bases). This CDR3 region has 15 residues. Between the trimmed V and J ends, which lost 1 base and 6 bases, there was a span of 15 bases. Germline V gene lookup returns CDR1 MGHDK and CDR2 SYGVNS. In nucleotides, the CDR3 is TGTGCCAGCAGTGAATCGGGGGGGTGGGCGGATGGCTACACCTTC. Amino acid sequence: CASSESGGWADGYTF.

This clone has a single count. The chain carries TRBV6-5 and TRBJ1-1; 8 nucleotides match TRBD1. The germline V gene encodes CDR1 MNHEY and CDR2 SVGAGI. J was trimmed by 1 base and V by 6 bases; bases with no gene match: 4. The CDR3 is made up of 14 amino acids. CDR3 sequence (DNA): TGTGCCAGCAGCTGGGGGACAGGGAACACTGAAGCTTTCTTT. This sequence encodes CASSWGTGNTEAFF.

This clone showed up just once. CDR3 sequence reads: CASSPELAGPTGELFF. The DNA for the CDR3 is TGTGCCAGCAGCCCCGAACTAGCGGGTCCAACCGGGGAGCTGTTTTTT. V and J are TRBV7-6 and TRBJ2-2; 9 bases are shared with TRBD2. The trim removed 5 bases at V and 5 bases at J, leaving 9 bases unmatched. This CDR3 contains 16 residues. CDR1 SGHVS and CDR2 FNYEAQ come from the germline V gene. Full variable domain (rest looked up from reference TRBV7-6 and TRBJ2-2): GAGVSQSPRYKVTKRGQDVALRCDPISGHVSLYWYRQALGQGPEFLTYFNYEAQQDKSGLPNDRFSAERPEGSISTLTIQRTEQRDSAMYRCASSPELAGPTGELFFGEGSRLTVL.

The CDR3 is CASSLVGQGAYEQYF. Written as DNA, the CDR3 is TGTGCCAGCAGTTTAGTAGGACAGGGGGCGTACGAGCAGTACTTC. The chain employs TRBV27 and TRBJ2-7; 11 positions agree with TRBD1. Germline V gives CDR1 MNHEY, CDR2 SMNVEV (reference sequence). The V segment lost 2 bases and the J segment 4 bases; nucleotides outside the gene matches: 4. The CDR3 length is 15 residues.

The V gene is TRBV4-1, the J gene TRBJ2-7, with D perhaps TRBD2 (5 bases). Trimming took 1 base from V and 5 from J, leaving 15 bases between them. The germline CDR1 and CDR2 sequences are MGHRA and YSYEKL. There are 15 residues in the CDR3. The CDR3 loop reads CASSQGDGMRNEQYF. The CDR3 coding sequence is TGCGCCAGCAGCCAAGGTGACGGGATGCGGAACGAGCAGTACTTC.

The V gene is TRBV19, the J gene TRBJ2-7, with D unclear. The germline V and J ends were trimmed by 6 bases and 6 bases, with 15 bases remaining between them. CDR3 length equals 13 residues. The V gene's germline CDR1 is LNHDA and CDR2 SQIVND (reference sequence). The CDR3 here is CASSSLVGSEQYF. CDR3 DNA: TGTGCCAGTAGCAGTCTTGTGGGCTCCGAGCAGTACTTC.

The chain recombines TRBV7-9 with TRBJ2-5; no reliable D call. Trimming took 6 bases from V and 5 from J, leaving 10 bases between them. The germline V gene encodes CDR1 SEHNR and CDR2 FQNEAQ (reference sequence). The CDR3 is 12 residues long. CDR3 sequence: CASRAPSETQYF. DNA of the CDR3: TGTGCCAGCAGAGCCCCATCGGAGACCCAGTACTTC.

This chain joins TRBV12-5 and TRBJ1-2, with a weak D call TRBD1 (5 bases). V was clipped by 5 bases and J by 2 bases, with 9 bases between them. Germline V gene lookup returns CDR1 LGHNT and CDR2 FRNRAP. This CDR3 spans 13 amino acids. The CDR3 coding sequence is TGTGCTAGTGGTCCGGGGGAGAACTATGGCTACACCTTC. This translates into CASGPGENYGYTF. Filled out from reference TRBV12-5 and TRBJ1-2, the complete variable domain reads DARVTQTPRHKVTEMGQEVTMRCQPILGHNTVFWYRQTMMQGLELLAYFRNRAPLDDSGMPKDRFSAEMPDATLATLKIQPSEPRDSAVYFCASGPGENYGYTFGSGTRLTVV.

CDR3 bases: TGTGCCAGCTCACACAGGGGTAGCACAGATACGCAGTATTTT. Its protein product is CASSHRGSTDTQYF. The gene calls are TRBV18 and TRBJ2-3, with TRBD1 matching 7 bases. CDR3 length equals 14 residues. Germline CDR1 reads KGHSH; CDR2 reads LQKENI. The V and J ends lost 4 bases and 0 bases, in that order; junction bases with no gene match: 1.

This rearrangement joins TRBV4-1 to TRBJ2-1; TRBD2 matches at 14 bases. Germline assignment: CDR1 MGHRA and CDR2 YSYEKL. This CDR3 spans 17 amino acids. V was clipped by 1 base and J by 6 bases; unmatched bases: 5. In nucleotides, the CDR3 is TGCGCCAGCAGCCAAGTCATTGGGACTAGCGGGGGCAATGAGCAGTTCTTC. The encoded protein is CASSQVIGTSGGNEQFF.

The V call is TRBV6-5, the J call TRBJ2-1, with TRBD2 identical over 11 bases. The CDR3 sequence is 15 residues long. V lost 5 bases and J lost 8; bases outside the gene matches: 8. Germline V gene sequence: CDR1 MNHEY, CDR2 SVGAGI. The CDR3 loop is CASSPEVTSGDEQFF. The CDR3 bases are TGTGCCAGCAGTCCCGAGGTGACTAGCGGGGATGAGCAGTTCTTC.

The rearrangement joins TRBV27 to TRBJ2-5; D ambiguous. This CDR3 contains 13 residues. The V end was cut by 3 bases, the J end by 6 bases, with 11 bases between. The germline V gene encodes CDR1 MNHEY and CDR2 SMNVEV (reference sequence). CDR3 nucleotide sequence: TGTGCCAGCAGTTTCAATGTCATCCAGACCCAGTACTTC. Its protein is CASSFNVIQTQYF.

The chain couples TRBV7-6 to TRBJ2-3; D gene unclear. Trimming shortened V by 5 bases and J by 0 bases, and 15 bases separated the two germline ends. Germline V gene lookup returns CDR1 SGHVS and CDR2 FNYEAQ. The CDR3 covers 16 residues. CDR3: CASSPRGGSSTDTQYF. CDR3 DNA sequence: TGTGCCAGCAGCCCACGAGGCGGATCTAGCACAGATACGCAGTATTTT.

The rearrangement joins TRBV7-9 to TRBJ2-7; a weak D match, TRBD2 (5 bases). Looked up from germline, CDR1 is SEHNR and CDR2 is FQNEAQ (reference sequence). The CDR3 extends over 12 amino acids. V was shortened by 4 bases and J by 8 bases, with 12 bases between the two germline ends. The CDR3 DNA is TGTGCCAGCAGCTCTCCTCGAGGGAAGCAGTACTTC. This gives the protein CASSSPRGKQYF.

This chain connects TRBV14 to TRBJ2-7, with D possibly matching TRBD2 (6 bases). Germline V CDR1 and CDR2: SGHDN, FVKESK. This CDR3 is 15 amino acids long. V lost 0 bases to trimming and J lost 3 bases, with 12 bases between them. CDR3: CASSQEGRSLYEQYF. CDR3 coding DNA: TGTGCCAGCAGCCAAGAAGGGAGGAGCCTCTACGAGCAGTACTTC.